One and the same sample provided the 26 T cell receptor beta chains below, sequenced in a study of shared clonotypes between healthy human individuals (dated by TCRdb to 2020 to 2022). Library prep was done by the immunoSEQ multiplex PCR assay. TCRdb holds this immuneACCESS table with in-frame rearrangements only. Some clones are missing; in checked studies, unresolved V genes explain under half, and the rest has no known cause. This sample holds around 700,000 clones; about two thirds were observed only once. The ten biggest clones cover 1.8% of the sample. Sequenced input: memory CD4+ T cells sorted from blood. Read against the paper, the sample's cell subset or site label means: CD45RA-negative fraction. The receptors were sampled from a woman in her 30s in good health.

The rearrangement uses TRBV7-8 and TRBJ1-4; 7 positions match TRBD1. Losses at the gene ends were 5 bases for V and 6 bases for J; bases not matched to a gene: 12. The CDR3 runs 16 residues. Germline V lookup: CDR1 SGHVS, CDR2 FQNEAQ. The CDR3 nucleotides are TGTGCCAGCAGCCCCGCGAGGGGGACAGCTTATGAAAAACTGTTTTTT. Protein: CASSPARGTAYEKLFF.

V usage is TRBV28 and J usage is TRBJ2-3; D gene ambiguous. The CDR3 loop spans 13 amino acids. From germline, CDR1 is MDHEN and CDR2 SYDVKM. V lost 6 bases, J lost 5 bases, and 12 bases lay in between. The CDR3, as DNA: TGTGCCAGCAGCCCCCCCGGTAAAGATACGCAGTATTTT. It translates to CASSPPGKDTQYF.

This clone was seen only a few times. The chain combines TRBV6-6 with TRBJ2-5, with a tentative D call TRBD1 (6 bases). Germline CDR1 is MNHNY and CDR2 is SVGAGI (reference sequence). This CDR3 spans 12 amino acids. V was pared by 5 bases and J by 6 bases, with 10 bases between. Here the CDR3 reads CASSPQGKTQYF. The DNA for the CDR3 is TGTGCCAGCAGTCCACAGGGAAAGACCCAGTACTTC.

This clone was recorded at least ten times. The chain recombines TRBV14 with TRBJ1-2; the D is unclear. V lost 2 bases and J lost 3, with 13 bases in between. Germline assignment: CDR1 SGHDN and CDR2 FVKESK. The CDR3 length is 15 residues. The chain's CDR3 is CASSQKSSGDYGYTF. CDR3 coding DNA: TGTGCCAGCAGCCAAAAGTCTAGCGGGGACTATGGCTACACCTTC. Together with reference TRBV14 and TRBJ1-2, the CDR3 gives the full variable domain: EAGVTQFPSHSVIEKGQTVTLRCDPISGHDNLYWYRRVMGKEIKFLLHFVKESKQDESGMPNNRFLAERTGGTYSTLKVQPAELEDSGVYFCASSQKSSGDYGYTFGSGTRLTVV.

V is TRBV4-2 and J is TRBJ2-5; 14 bases align to TRBD2. Germline lookup yields CDR1 LGHNA and CDR2 YNFKEQ. The CDR3 covers 17 residues. The V gene end was trimmed by 0 bases and the J gene end by 5 bases; junction bases not matched to a gene: 5. The CDR3 loop reads CASSQDGTSGSHETQYF. CDR3 nucleotide sequence: TGTGCCAGCAGCCAAGACGGGACTAGCGGGAGCCATGAGACCCAGTACTTC.

The chain links TRBV6-5 to TRBJ2-7; no clear D gene. The V end lost 4 bases, the J end lost 0 bases, and 13 bases lay between the germline ends. Looked up from germline, CDR1 is MNHEY and CDR2 is SVGAGI. This CDR3 comprises 15 residues. For the CDR3, the DNA is TGTGCCAGCAGTTTATACTCCTCCAGCTCCTACGAGCAGTACTTC. It yields the protein CASSLYSSSSYEQYF.

This clone was seen a few times. The V and J genes are TRBV7-9 and TRBJ1-1; D not certain. The germline V gene has CDR1 SEHNR and CDR2 FQNEAQ (reference sequence). The CDR3 covers 13 residues. The germline V and J ends were trimmed by 6 bases and 3 bases, with 11 bases remaining between them. CDR3 amino acids: CASRPAWDTEAFF. The CDR3 nucleotides read TGTGCCAGCAGACCGGCGTGGGACACTGAAGCTTTCTTT. Variable domain in full (rest from reference TRBV7-9 and TRBJ1-1): DTGVSQNPRHKITKRGQNVTFRCDPISEHNRLYWYRQTLGQGPEFLTYFQNEAQLEKSRLLSDRFSAERPKGSFSTLEIQRTEQGDSAMYLCASRPAWDTEAFFGQGTRLTVV.

The CDR3 reads CASSLSGRDGPYEQYF. The CDR3 DNA follows: TGTGCCAGCAGTTTATCCGGACGGGACGGACCCTACGAGCAGTACTTC. The chain couples TRBV27 to TRBJ2-7, with D possibly being TRBD1 or TRBD2 (5 bases each). The germline CDR1 and CDR2 sequences are MNHEY and SMNVEV (reference sequence). This CDR3 has 16 amino acids. Trimming removed 0 bases from V and 2 bases from J, with 14 bases in between.

The CDR3 loop reads CASSPRGLAERGTDTQYF. The CDR3 coding sequence is TGTGCCAGCTCACCACGTGGACTAGCGGAACGAGGCACAGATACGCAGTATTTT. This sequence joins TRBV18 and TRBJ2-3; 10 nucleotides line up with TRBD2. This CDR3 has 18 residues. With V trimmed by 1 base and J by 1 base, 8 bases remained unmatched. Looked up from germline, CDR1 is KGHSH and CDR2 is LQKENI.

The chain joins TRBV19 to TRBJ2-1; no definite D call. This CDR3 has 17 amino acids. The V end was cut by 1 base, the J end by 1 base, with 14 bases between. Germline V gives CDR1 LNHDA, CDR2 SQIVND (reference sequence). The CDR3: CASSIAVPPSSYNEQFF. CDR3 DNA: TGTGCCAGTAGTATAGCGGTGCCGCCCTCTTCCTACAATGAGCAGTTCTTC.

For this clone: A much bigger clone sits one base away, suggesting this may be a read error. The V call is TRBV7-3, the J call TRBJ2-3, with unresolved D. The CDR3 is 12 residues long. Trimming cost V 5 bases and J 2 bases, with 5 bases left between them. Germline CDR1 is SGHTA and CDR2 is FQGTGA. The CDR3 region has the DNA TGTGCCAGCAGCCCCTACACAGATACGCAGTATTTT. Translation: CASSPYTDTQYF.

The chain is built from TRBV19 and TRBJ1-5, with D possibly TRBD1 on 6 matching bases. V gave up 3 bases and J gave up 9 bases, with 30 bases separating them. From germline, CDR1 is LNHDA and CDR2 SQIVND (reference sequence). The CDR3 spans 19 residues. CDR3 region: CASSIFQGGRTDSERPQHF. The CDR3 DNA sequence: TGTGCCAGTAGTATTTTCCAAGGTGGGAGAACGGACAGCGAGCGGCCCCAGCATTTT.

V and J are TRBV7-7 and TRBJ2-5, with D unresolved. Looked up from germline, CDR1 is SSHAT and CDR2 is FNYEAQ (reference sequence). V gave up 0 bases and J gave up 1 base, with 3 bases separating them. The CDR3 is 13 residues long. CDR3 sequence reads: CASSLAVQETQYF. Here the CDR3 DNA reads TGTGCCAGCAGCTTAGCAGTCCAAGAGACCCAGTACTTC.

The chain carries TRBV2 and TRBJ2-1; D is possibly TRBD1 (5 bases). There are 17 residues in the CDR3. The germline V gene has CDR1 SNHLY and CDR2 FYNNEI. Deletions cut 3 bases from V and 4 bases from J, with 19 bases between. The CDR3 loop reads CASSEDAGLTVYNEQFF. For the CDR3, the DNA is TGTGCCAGCAGTGAGGACGCCGGCTTGACAGTTTACAATGAGCAGTTCTTC. The full variable domain, in which reference TRBV2 and TRBJ2-1 provide the parts outside the CDR3, is EPEVTQTPSHQVTQMGQEVILRCVPISNHLYFYWYRQILGQKVEFLVSFYNNEISEKSEIFDDQFSVERPDGSNFTLKIRSTKLEDSAMYFCASSEDAGLTVYNEQFFGPGTRLTVL.

This clone was seen at least ten times. This chain joins TRBV7-9 and TRBJ1-2; unclear D gene. V shed 0 bases and J shed 0 bases, with 8 bases lying between them. The V gene's germline CDR1 is SEHNR and CDR2 FQNEAQ (reference sequence). The CDR3 totals 15 residues. Here the CDR3 reads CASSLALSANYGYTF. CDR3 sequence (DNA): TGTGCCAGCAGCTTAGCGCTTTCGGCTAACTATGGCTACACCTTC.

This sequence joins TRBV6-1 and TRBJ1-2, with D possibly being TRBD1 (6 bases). Trimming left V 6 bases short and J 8 bases short, with 22 bases between. The CDR3 is made up of 15 amino acids. Germline V lookup: CDR1 MNHNS, CDR2 SASEGT. In nucleotides, the CDR3 is TGTGCCAGCAGCCAAAAGGGGGACACAACGGGCGGCTACACCTTC. Its protein product is CASSQKGDTTGGYTF.

This rearrangement joins TRBV27 to TRBJ1-3; D gene uncertain. The germline V gene encodes CDR1 MNHEY and CDR2 SMNVEV (reference sequence). This CDR3 has 15 amino acids. Between the trimmed V and J ends, which lost 3 bases and 1 base, there was a span of 10 bases. Here the CDR3 reads CASSFAWGSGNTIYF. The CDR3 coding sequence is TGTGCCAGCAGTTTCGCATGGGGATCTGGAAACACCATATATTTT.

The genes are TRBV4-2 and TRBJ1-2; D possibly corresponds to TRBD1 (6 bases). V lost 1 base and J 7 bases, leaving 19 bases between the germline ends. CDR3 size: 16 residues. Germline assignment: CDR1 LGHNA and CDR2 YNFKEQ. The CDR3 DNA sequence: TGTGCCAGCAGCCAAGCTTATCAGGGGCAAGATGGTGGCTACACCTTC. Translating it yields CASSQAYQGQDGGYTF.

The V gene is TRBV28, the J gene TRBJ1-4; 8 positions agree with TRBD1. V was clipped by 2 bases and J by 11 bases; unmatched bases: 7. Germline CDR1 reads MDHEN; CDR2 reads SYDVKM. The CDR3 loop spans 14 amino acids. The CDR3 DNA reads TGTGCCAGCAGTTTAAGAGGGACAGGTGACAAACTGTTTTTT. Encoded protein: CASSLRGTGDKLFF.

This clone was picked up one time. V and J are TRBV6-1 and TRBJ2-3; tentative D call: TRBD1 (5 bases). Germline values: CDR1 MNHNS, CDR2 SASEGT. There are 15 residues in the CDR3. Trimming removed 8 bases from V and 2 bases from J, with 17 bases in between. The DNA for the CDR3 is TGTGCCAGCTACTTGGGGCATCTAGTCACAGATACGCAGTATTTT. Encoded protein: CASYLGHLVTDTQYF.

This clone was recorded a few times. The chain joins TRBV4-1 to TRBJ2-5, with 8 bases aligning to TRBD1. The CDR3 consists of 19 residues. The trim removed 0 bases at V and 2 bases at J, leaving 14 bases unmatched. Germline V gene data show CDR1 as MGHRA and CDR2 as YSYEKL. The CDR3 DNA is TGCGCCAGCAGCCAAGACGGTCCGGGTGGACAGGGAGCTCAAGAGACCCAGTACTTC. It specifies CASSQDGPGGQGAQETQYF.

The V call is TRBV6-6, the J call TRBJ2-1; D assignment may be TRBD1 or TRBD2 (5 bases each). V was shortened by 6 bases and J by 9 bases, with 15 bases between the two germline ends. The CDR3 totals 13 residues. Germline CDR1 is MNHNY and CDR2 is SVGAGI (reference sequence). CDR3 coding DNA: TGTGCCAGCAGCGATTTCTCGAGGGGTGAGCAGTTCTTC. It encodes CASSDFSRGEQFF.

The chain recombines TRBV4-1 with TRBJ2-3, with 14 positions matching TRBD2. V was pared by 1 base and J by 3 bases, with 15 bases of the junction left unmatched. This CDR3 is 21 amino acids long. Germline V gives CDR1 MGHRA, CDR2 YSYEKL. This CDR3 is CASSQGIPWTSGRWGTDTQYF. As DNA, the CDR3 is TGCGCCAGCAGCCAAGGAATACCCTGGACTAGCGGGAGGTGGGGGACAGATACGCAGTATTTT.

In DNA form, the CDR3 reads TGTGCCAGCAGCTTGTTAACCGGGAGCTCCTACAATGAGCAGTTCTTC. This translates into CASSLLTGSSYNEQFF. The V call is TRBV5-6, the J call TRBJ2-1, with a possible D match to TRBD2 (6 bases). The CDR3 runs 16 residues. Germline-derived CDR1 and CDR2 are SGHDT and YYEEEE. V lost 1 base and J lost 0, with 11 bases in between.

V usage is TRBV27 and J usage is TRBJ2-7; TRBD1 aligns across 10 bases. The CDR3 has 14 residues. V was clipped by 6 bases and J by 5 bases; unmatched bases: 7. Looked up from germline, CDR1 is MNHEY and CDR2 is SMNVEV (reference sequence). The CDR3 coding sequence is TGTGCCAGCAGACCGGGACAGGGGATCCACGAGCAGTACTTC. Protein: CASRPGQGIHEQYF.

The chain recombines TRBV7-8 with TRBJ1-5, with 7 positions matching TRBD1. Germline V gene lookup returns CDR1 SGHVS and CDR2 FQNEAQ. CDR3 length: 16 amino acids. Germline trimming cut 3 bases from V and 3 bases from J; bases unmatched to any gene: 8. This CDR3 reads CASSFTPRGTNQPQHF. The CDR3 DNA is TGTGCCAGCAGCTTTACCCCCAGGGGGACCAATCAGCCCCAGCATTTT.